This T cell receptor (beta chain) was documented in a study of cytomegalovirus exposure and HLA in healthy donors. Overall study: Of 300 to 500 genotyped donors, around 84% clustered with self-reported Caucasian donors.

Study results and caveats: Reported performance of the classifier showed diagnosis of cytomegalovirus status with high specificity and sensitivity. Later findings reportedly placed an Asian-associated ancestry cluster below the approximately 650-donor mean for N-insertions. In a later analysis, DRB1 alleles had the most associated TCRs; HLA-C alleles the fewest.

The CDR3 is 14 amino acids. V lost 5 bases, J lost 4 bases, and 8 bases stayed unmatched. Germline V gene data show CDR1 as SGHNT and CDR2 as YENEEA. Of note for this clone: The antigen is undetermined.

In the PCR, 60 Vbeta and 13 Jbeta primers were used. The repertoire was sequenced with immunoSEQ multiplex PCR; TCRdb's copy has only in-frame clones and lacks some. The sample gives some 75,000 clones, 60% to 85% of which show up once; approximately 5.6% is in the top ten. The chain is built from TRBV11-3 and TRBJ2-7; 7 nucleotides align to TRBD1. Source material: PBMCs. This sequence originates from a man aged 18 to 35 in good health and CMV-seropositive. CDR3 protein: CASSGGQAGYEQYF. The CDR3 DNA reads TGTGCCAGCAGCGGAGGACAGGCAGGGTACGAGCAGTACTTC. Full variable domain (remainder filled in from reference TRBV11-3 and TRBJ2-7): EAGVVQSPRYKIIEKKQPVAFWCNPISGHNTLYWYLQNLGQGPELLIRYENEEAVDDSQLPKDRFSAERLKGVDSTLKIQPAELGDSAVYLCASSGGQAGYEQYFGPGTRLTVT.